This paragraph reports one T cell receptor beta chain. The antigen remains unidentified. This entry is derived from a study of cytomegalovirus exposure and HLA in healthy donors. Study findings and constraints: Data from an earlier analysis indicated that most TCR beta V segments were productive either about 87% or about 30% of the time. Cytomegalovirus status, reportedly, was diagnosed with high specificity and sensitivity by the classifier.

V was pared by 0 bases and J by 4 bases, with 3 bases of the junction left unmatched. CDR1 MNHNY and CDR2 SVGAGI come from the germline V gene (reference sequence). This CDR3 is 16 amino acids long. Use of 60 Vbeta and 13 Jbeta primers characterized the PCR. Measured with immunoSEQ multiplex PCR; TCRdb has only the in-frame clones, and not every one. The sample carries tens of thousands of clones, approximately 90% recorded once. This chain joins TRBV6-6 and TRBJ2-2, with 9 bases identical to TRBD1. Sequencing was carried out using PBMCs. The receptor was derived from a woman in her late teens or twenties in good health and CMV-seronegative. This CDR3 reads CASSYSATGGTGELFF. The CDR3 DNA reads as TGTGCCAGCAGTTACTCTGCGACAGGGGGCACCGGGGAGCTGTTTTTT.